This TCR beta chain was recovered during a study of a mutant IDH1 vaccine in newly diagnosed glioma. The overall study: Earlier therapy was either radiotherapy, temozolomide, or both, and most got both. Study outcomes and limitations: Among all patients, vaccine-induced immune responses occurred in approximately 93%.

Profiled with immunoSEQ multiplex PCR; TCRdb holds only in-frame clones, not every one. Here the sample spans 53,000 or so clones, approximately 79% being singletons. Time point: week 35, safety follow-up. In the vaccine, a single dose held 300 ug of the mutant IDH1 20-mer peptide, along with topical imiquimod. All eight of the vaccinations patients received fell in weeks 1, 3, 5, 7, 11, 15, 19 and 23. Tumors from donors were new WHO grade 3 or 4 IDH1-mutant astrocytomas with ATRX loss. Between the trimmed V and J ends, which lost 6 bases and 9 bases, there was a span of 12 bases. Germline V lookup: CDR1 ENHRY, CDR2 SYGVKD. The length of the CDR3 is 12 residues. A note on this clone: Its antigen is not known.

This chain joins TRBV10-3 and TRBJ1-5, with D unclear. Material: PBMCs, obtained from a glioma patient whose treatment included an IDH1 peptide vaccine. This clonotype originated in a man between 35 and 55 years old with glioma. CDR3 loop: CAIRGYTGPQHF. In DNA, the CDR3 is TGTGCCATCAGGGGCTATACGGGGCCCCAGCATTTT.